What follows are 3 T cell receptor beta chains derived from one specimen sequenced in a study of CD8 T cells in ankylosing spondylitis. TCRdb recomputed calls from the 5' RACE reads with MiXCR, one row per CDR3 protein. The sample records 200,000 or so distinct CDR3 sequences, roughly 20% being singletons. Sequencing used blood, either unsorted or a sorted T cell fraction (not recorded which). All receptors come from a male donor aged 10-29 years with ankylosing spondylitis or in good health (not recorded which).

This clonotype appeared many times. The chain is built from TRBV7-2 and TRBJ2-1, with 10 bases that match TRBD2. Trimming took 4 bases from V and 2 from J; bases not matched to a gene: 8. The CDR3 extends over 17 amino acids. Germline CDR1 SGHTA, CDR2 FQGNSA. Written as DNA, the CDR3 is TGTGCCAGCAGCTACGAGGGGCTAGCGGGAGCCTACAATGAGCAGTTCTTC. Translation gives CASSYEGLAGAYNEQFF.

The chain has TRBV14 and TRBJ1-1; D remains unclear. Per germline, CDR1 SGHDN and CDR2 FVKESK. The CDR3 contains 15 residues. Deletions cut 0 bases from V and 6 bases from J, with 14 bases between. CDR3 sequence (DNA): TGTGCCAGCAGCCAAGATATATACACAGAGCCTGAAGCTTTCTTT. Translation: CASSQDIYTEPEAFF.

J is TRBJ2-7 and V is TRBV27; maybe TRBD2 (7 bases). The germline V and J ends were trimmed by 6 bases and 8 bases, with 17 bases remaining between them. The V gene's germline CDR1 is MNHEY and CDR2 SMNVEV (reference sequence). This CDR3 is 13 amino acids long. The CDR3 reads CASSRGGEAQQYV. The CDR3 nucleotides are TGTGCCAGCAGCCGAGGGGGGGAGGCCCAGCAGTACGTC.